The 23 T cell receptor beta chains below were found in one sample sequenced in a study of T cell responses to AZD1222 COVID-19 vaccine. Repertoires were generated with immunoSEQ multiplex PCR, while TCRdb's copy carries only in-frame clones and drops some. The sample comprises about 120,000 clones, about 85% of which are singletons, and over 2.5% rests with the top ten. Sample: peripheral blood, taken 28 days after the second AZD1222 dose. These receptors were collected from an adult who received the AZD1222 COVID-19 vaccine.

The chain combines TRBV2 with TRBJ1-2; D gene uncertain. The CDR3 contains 13 residues. Germline values: CDR1 SNHLY, CDR2 FYNNEI. V gave up 2 bases and J gave up 9 bases, with 13 bases separating them. CDR3 residues: CASSEPPVWRYTF. The DNA of the CDR3 is TGTGCCAGCAGTGAACCCCCGGTTTGGCGCTACACCTTC.

The rearrangement joins TRBV6-5 to TRBJ1-2; D not resolved. Trimming cost V 5 bases and J 7 bases, with 8 bases left between them. Germline CDR1 MNHEY, CDR2 SVGAGI. The CDR3 runs 11 residues. The CDR3 DNA follows: TGTGCCAGCAGTCCTGGCGGTGGCTACACCTTC. It is translated as CASSPGGGYTF.

This chain links TRBV6-6 with TRBJ2-1, with D perhaps matching TRBD1 (5 bases). Trimming took 2 bases from V and 10 from J, leaving 18 bases between them. The CDR3 length is 15 residues. Germline V gene lookup returns CDR1 MNHNY and CDR2 SVGAGI (reference sequence). As DNA, the CDR3 is TGTGCCAGCAGTTACGACAGAGTTGACGTTAACGAGCAGTTCTTC. Residues: CASSYDRVDVNEQFF.

This clone was recorded many times. The chain uses TRBV6-4 and TRBJ2-2, with 8 bases fitting TRBD2. The trim removed 4 bases at V and 3 bases at J, leaving 1 base unmatched. Per the germline V gene, CDR1 is MRHNA and CDR2 is SNTAGT. The CDR3 length is 14 residues. The CDR3, as DNA: TGTGCCAGCAGTGTTAGCGGGGACACCGGGGAGCTGTTTTTT. Amino acid sequence: CASSVSGDTGELFF.

This clone was found once. The chain joins TRBV7-8 to TRBJ2-7; D is uncertain. There are 12 residues in the CDR3. CDR1 and CDR2 (germline): SGHVS, FQNEAQ. Trimming shortened V by 7 bases and J by 4 bases, and 11 bases separated the two germline ends. Here the CDR3 reads CASTLSHYEQYF. Written as DNA, the CDR3 is TGTGCCAGCACCCTATCCCATTACGAGCAGTACTTC.

The V gene is TRBV28, the J gene TRBJ2-4, with D unclear. Deletions cut 3 bases from V and 0 bases from J, with 9 bases between. Germline CDR1 and CDR2: MDHEN and SYDVKM. The CDR3 extends over 15 amino acids. CDR3: CASSFYAEAKNIQYF. CDR3 coding DNA: TGTGCCAGCAGTTTCTACGCGGAAGCCAAAAACATTCAGTACTTC.

The rearrangement links TRBV27 to TRBJ2-3, with D tentatively TRBD1 or TRBD2 (5 bases each). Trimming removed 8 bases at V and 4 bases at J, with 22 bases between. This CDR3 has 16 residues. Germline CDR1 and CDR2: MNHEY and SMNVEV (reference sequence). CDR3 region: CASSWWMPGTSDTQYF. CDR3 nucleotide sequence: TGTGCCAGCTCATGGTGGATGCCGGGGACCTCAGATACGCAGTATTTT.

This chain links TRBV7-8 with TRBJ2-1; the match to TRBD2 covers 8 bases. This CDR3 has 17 residues. V shed 1 base and J 1 base; nucleotides not matched to a gene: 6. In germline, CDR1 is SGHVS, CDR2 FQNEAQ. The CDR3 coding sequence is TGTGCCAGCAGCTTAGTTGGAGCGGGGGATTCCTACAATGAGCAGTTCTTC. This translates into CASSLVGAGDSYNEQFF.

The chain combines TRBV19 with TRBJ1-2, with 9 bases matching TRBD1. Germline-derived CDR1 and CDR2 are LNHDA and SQIVND (reference sequence). The CDR3 is made up of 13 amino acids. J lost 6 bases, V lost 4 bases, and 3 bases had no gene match. The CDR3 spells CASSTRTGDGYTF. The CDR3 DNA reads as TGTGCCAGTAGTACCAGGACAGGGGATGGCTACACCTTC.

This clone has only one observation. This chain uses TRBV7-6 with TRBJ2-7; weak D call: TRBD1 (6 bases). The V end was cut by 5 bases, the J end by 4 bases, with 15 bases between. Germline CDR1 reads SGHVS; CDR2 reads FNYEAQ. The CDR3 sequence is 14 residues long. DNA of the CDR3: TGTGCCAGCAGCCCCCAGCTACAGGGTTACGAGCAGTACTTC. It specifies CASSPQLQGYEQYF.

V is TRBV11-3 and J is TRBJ2-2; 13 bases match TRBD2. Germline loops: CDR1 SGHNT, CDR2 YENEEA. V shed 5 bases and J 11 bases; nucleotides not matched to a gene: 11. CDR3 length: 16 amino acids. The CDR3, as DNA: TGTGCCAGCAGCCCTGGGACTAGCGGGGCCATAGACGAGCTGTTTTTT. This encodes CASSPGTSGAIDELFF.

The chain uses TRBV6-5 and TRBJ2-5; TRBD2 matches 10 bases. From germline, CDR1 is MNHEY and CDR2 SVGAGI. The ends lost 2 bases at V and 4 bases at J; junction bases unmatched: 1. The CDR3 runs 14 residues. CDR3 in amino acids: CASSYRTSGETQYF. In DNA form, the CDR3 reads TGTGCCAGCAGTTACCGGACTAGCGGAGAGACCCAGTACTTC.

The chain is built from TRBV9 and TRBJ1-1; TRBD1 might be the D (5 bases). V was shortened by 0 bases and J by 1 base, with 13 bases between the two germline ends. Germline lookup yields CDR1 SGDLS and CDR2 YYNGEE. The CDR3 covers 16 residues. As DNA, the CDR3 is TGTGCCAGCAGCGTAGGGGGCCCACCCGGGAACACTGAAGCTTTCTTT. It specifies CASSVGGPPGNTEAFF.

The rearrangement joins TRBV7-2 to TRBJ1-6, with 7 bases aligning to TRBD1. Germline V CDR1 and CDR2: SGHTA, FQGNSA. V trimming: 5 bases; J trimming: 3 bases; junction bases outside the gene matches: 4. CDR3 length: 15 amino acids. The CDR3 protein is CASSPDRNYNSPLHF. Here the CDR3 DNA reads TGTGCCAGCAGCCCGGACAGGAACTATAATTCACCCCTCCACTTT.

The rearrangement joins TRBV7-8 to TRBJ2-1, with unresolved D. CDR1 SGHVS and CDR2 FQNEAQ come from the germline V gene. The CDR3 runs to 16 residues. V was cut by 5 bases and J by 0 bases, with 14 bases left in between. CDR3 loop: CASSRIRTVSYNEQFF. The CDR3 region has the DNA TGTGCCAGCAGCCGAATAAGGACGGTCTCCTACAATGAGCAGTTCTTC.

This clone was observed once. J is TRBJ1-2 and V is TRBV6-5; the D gene is possibly TRBD1 (5 bases). The CDR3 length is 15 residues. From germline, CDR1 is MNHEY and CDR2 SVGAGI. V was trimmed by 5 bases and J by 5 bases, leaving 18 bases between them. The CDR3 region has the DNA TGTGCCAGCAGTCCCGGGACCGCCGATAATTATGGCTACACCTTC. It is translated as CASSPGTADNYGYTF.

This chain links TRBV6-1 with TRBJ1-5, with 10 bases matching TRBD1. Germline values: CDR1 MNHNS, CDR2 SASEGT. The CDR3 sequence is 17 residues long. The V gene end was trimmed by 1 base and the J gene end by 0 bases; junction bases not matched to a gene: 3. CDR3 protein: CASSEGTGGYSNQPQHF. In DNA, the CDR3 is TGTGCCAGCAGTGAAGGGACAGGGGGATATAGCAATCAGCCCCAGCATTTT.

The V call is TRBV19, the J call TRBJ2-3; 9 bases match TRBD2. The ends lost 5 bases at V and 5 bases at J; junction bases unmatched: 5. The germline V gene encodes CDR1 LNHDA and CDR2 SQIVND (reference sequence). The CDR3 loop spans 14 amino acids. This chain's CDR3 is CASSRGGAEDTQYF. Here the CDR3 DNA reads TGTGCCAGTAGTCGCGGGGGGGCTGAAGATACGCAGTATTTT. Together with reference TRBV19 and TRBJ2-3, the CDR3 gives the full variable domain: DGGITQSPKYLFRKEGQNVTLSCEQNLNHDAMYWYRQDPGQGLRLIYYSQIVNDFQKGDIAEGYSVSREKKESFPLTVTSAQKNPTAFYLCASSRGGAEDTQYFGPGTRLTVL.

This chain connects TRBV5-1 to TRBJ1-3; tentatively, D is TRBD1 (5 bases). This CDR3 contains 15 residues. The V and J ends lost 2 bases and 0 bases respectively, with 9 bases between them. Looked up from germline, CDR1 is SGHRS and CDR2 is YFSETQ. Here the CDR3 DNA reads TGCGCCAGCAGCTTCGGGGACCCCTCTGGAAACACCATATATTTT. The encoded protein is CASSFGDPSGNTIYF.

This clone was seen just once. V and J are TRBV11-3 and TRBJ1-3; D gene uncertain. The CDR3 has 16 amino acids. Trimming cost V 2 bases and J 2 bases, with 13 bases left between them. The germline V gene encodes CDR1 SGHNT and CDR2 YENEEA. The CDR3 reads CASSLTGVNTGNTIYF. As DNA, the CDR3 is TGTGCCAGCAGCTTAACGGGAGTCAATACTGGAAACACCATATATTTT.

J is TRBJ1-2 and V is TRBV7-9; D is ambiguous. V lost 8 bases and J lost 7, with 11 bases in between. Germline V gene sequence: CDR1 SEHNR, CDR2 FQNEAQ (reference sequence). The CDR3 contains 11 residues. CDR3 region: CASAQAGGYTF. CDR3 bases: TGTGCCAGCGCCCAGGCGGGTGGCTACACCTTC.

This chain links TRBV5-8 with TRBJ2-7; D is uncertain. The CDR3 is 11 residues long. Trimming shortened V by 2 bases and J by 7 bases, and 7 bases separated the two germline ends. Germline V lookup: CDR1 SGHTS, CDR2 YDEGEE. CDR3 coding DNA: TGTGCCAGCAGCTTTTCGCGAGAGCAGTACTTC. This encodes CASSFSREQYF.

This clone was detected once. The rearrangement joins TRBV21-1 to TRBJ1-5; the listed D gene, TRBD1, was not tested against the DNA. TRBV21-1 is a documented pseudogene. This CDR3 spans 16 amino acids. The CDR3 sequence is CASSDTGQGLSQPQHF. The CDR3 region has the DNA TGTGCCAGCAGCGATACGGGACAGGGGTTAAGCCAGCCCCAGCATTTT.